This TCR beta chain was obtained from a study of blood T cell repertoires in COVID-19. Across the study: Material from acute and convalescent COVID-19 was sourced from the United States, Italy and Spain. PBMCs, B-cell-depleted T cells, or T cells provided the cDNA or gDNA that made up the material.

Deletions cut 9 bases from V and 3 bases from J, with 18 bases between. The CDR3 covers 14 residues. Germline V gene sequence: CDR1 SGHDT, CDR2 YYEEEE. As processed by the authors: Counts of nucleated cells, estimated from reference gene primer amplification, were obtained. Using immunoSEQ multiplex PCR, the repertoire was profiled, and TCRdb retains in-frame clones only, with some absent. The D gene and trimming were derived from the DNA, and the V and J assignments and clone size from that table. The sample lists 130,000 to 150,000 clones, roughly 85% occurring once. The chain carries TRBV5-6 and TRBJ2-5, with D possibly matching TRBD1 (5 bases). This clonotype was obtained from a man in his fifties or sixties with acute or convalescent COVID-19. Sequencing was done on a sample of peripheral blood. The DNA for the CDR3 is TGTGCCACAAGTCATAGGGGAATTGAAGAGACCCAGTACTTC. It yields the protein CATSHRGIEETQYF.